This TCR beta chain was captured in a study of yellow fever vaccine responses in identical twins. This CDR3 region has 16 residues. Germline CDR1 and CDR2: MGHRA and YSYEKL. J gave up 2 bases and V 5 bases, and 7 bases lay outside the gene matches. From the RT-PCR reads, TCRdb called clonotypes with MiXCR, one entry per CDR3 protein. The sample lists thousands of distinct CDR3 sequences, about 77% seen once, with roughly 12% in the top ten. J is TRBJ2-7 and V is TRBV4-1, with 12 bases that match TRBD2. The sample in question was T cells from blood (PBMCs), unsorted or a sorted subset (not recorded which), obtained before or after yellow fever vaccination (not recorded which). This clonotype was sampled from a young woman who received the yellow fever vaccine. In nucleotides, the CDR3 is TGCGCCAGCAGCGTGCGACTAGCGGGGGAGACCTACGAGCAGTACTTC. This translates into CASSVRLAGETYEQYF.